Included here is one T cell receptor beta chain sequence, with context. What it binds is not known. The data were obtained in a study of OX40 agonist ivuxolimab in advanced cancers. Looking at the study overall: Patients were treated with intravenous ivuxolimab, dosed at 0.01 to 10 mg/kg and infused every 2 weeks.

V shed 0 bases and J shed 0 bases, with 12 bases lying between them. CDR1 is SGHRS, CDR2 YFSETQ, per germline. CDR3 length: 16 amino acids. The assay was immunoSEQ multiplex PCR, and TCRdb's table has in-frame clones only and misses some. The sample holds about 63,000 clones; approximately 90% are singletons and the top ten take about 10%. Study observations and caveats: The specificity for antigen of the expanded peripheral T cells was not determined.

The chain combines TRBV5-1 with TRBJ2-5; D might be TRBD1 (5 bases). The sequences come from CD4+ or CD8+ T cells sorted from blood, collected in a trial of the OX40 agonist ivuxolimab. This sequence was found in an adult with an advanced solid tumor such as melanoma, head and neck, liver or kidney cancer. The CDR3 loop reads CASSLAEQGDQETQYF. CDR3 in DNA: TGCGCCAGCAGCTTGGCGGAGCAAGGGGACCAAGAGACCCAGTACTTC.